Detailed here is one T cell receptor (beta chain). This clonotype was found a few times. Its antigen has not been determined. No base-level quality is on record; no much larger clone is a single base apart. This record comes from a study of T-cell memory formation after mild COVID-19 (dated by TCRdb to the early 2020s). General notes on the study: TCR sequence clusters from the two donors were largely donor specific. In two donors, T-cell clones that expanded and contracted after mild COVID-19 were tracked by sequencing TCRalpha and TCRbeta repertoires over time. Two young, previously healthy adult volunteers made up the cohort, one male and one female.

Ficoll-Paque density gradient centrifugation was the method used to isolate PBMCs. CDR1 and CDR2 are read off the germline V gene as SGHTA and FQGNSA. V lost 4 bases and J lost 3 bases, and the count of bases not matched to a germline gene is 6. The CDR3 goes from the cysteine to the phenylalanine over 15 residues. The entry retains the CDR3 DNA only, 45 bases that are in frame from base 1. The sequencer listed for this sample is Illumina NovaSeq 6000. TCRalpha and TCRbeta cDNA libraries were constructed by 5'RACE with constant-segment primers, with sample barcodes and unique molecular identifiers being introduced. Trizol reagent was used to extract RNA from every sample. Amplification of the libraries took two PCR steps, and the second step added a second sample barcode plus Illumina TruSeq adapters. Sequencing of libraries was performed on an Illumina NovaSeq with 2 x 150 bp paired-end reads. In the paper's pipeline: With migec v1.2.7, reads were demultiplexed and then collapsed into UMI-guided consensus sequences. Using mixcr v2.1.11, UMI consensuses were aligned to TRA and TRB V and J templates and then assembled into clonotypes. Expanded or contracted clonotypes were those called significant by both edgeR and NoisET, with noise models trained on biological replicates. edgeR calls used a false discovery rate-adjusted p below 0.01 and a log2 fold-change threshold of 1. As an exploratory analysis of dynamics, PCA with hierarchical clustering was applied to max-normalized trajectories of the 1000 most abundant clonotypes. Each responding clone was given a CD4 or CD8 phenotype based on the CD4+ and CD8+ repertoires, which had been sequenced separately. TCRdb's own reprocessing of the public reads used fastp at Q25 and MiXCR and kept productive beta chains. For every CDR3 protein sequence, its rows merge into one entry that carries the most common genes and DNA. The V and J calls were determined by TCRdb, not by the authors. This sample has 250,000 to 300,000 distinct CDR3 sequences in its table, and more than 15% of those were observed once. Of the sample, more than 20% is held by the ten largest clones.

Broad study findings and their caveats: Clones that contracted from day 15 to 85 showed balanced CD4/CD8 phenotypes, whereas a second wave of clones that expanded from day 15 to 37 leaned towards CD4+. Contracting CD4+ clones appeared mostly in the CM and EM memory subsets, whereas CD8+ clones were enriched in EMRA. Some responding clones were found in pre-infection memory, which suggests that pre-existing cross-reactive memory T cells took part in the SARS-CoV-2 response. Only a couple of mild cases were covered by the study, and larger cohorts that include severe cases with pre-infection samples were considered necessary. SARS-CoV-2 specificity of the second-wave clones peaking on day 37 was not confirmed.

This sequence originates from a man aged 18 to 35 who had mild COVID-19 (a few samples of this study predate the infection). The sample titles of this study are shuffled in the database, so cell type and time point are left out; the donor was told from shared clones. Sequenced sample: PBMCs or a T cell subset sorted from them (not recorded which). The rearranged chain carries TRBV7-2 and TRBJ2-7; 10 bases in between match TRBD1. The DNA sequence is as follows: TGTGCCAGCAGCTCCCGGGACAGGGGTATCTACGAGCAGTACTTC. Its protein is CASSSRDRGIYEQYF. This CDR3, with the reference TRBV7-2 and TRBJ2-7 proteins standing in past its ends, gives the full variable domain GAGVSQSPSNKVTEKGKDVELRCDPISGHTALYWYRQSLGQGLEFLIYFQGNSAPDKSGLPSDRFSAERTGGSVSTLTIQRTQQEDSAVYLCASSSRDRGIYEQYFGPGTRLTVT.